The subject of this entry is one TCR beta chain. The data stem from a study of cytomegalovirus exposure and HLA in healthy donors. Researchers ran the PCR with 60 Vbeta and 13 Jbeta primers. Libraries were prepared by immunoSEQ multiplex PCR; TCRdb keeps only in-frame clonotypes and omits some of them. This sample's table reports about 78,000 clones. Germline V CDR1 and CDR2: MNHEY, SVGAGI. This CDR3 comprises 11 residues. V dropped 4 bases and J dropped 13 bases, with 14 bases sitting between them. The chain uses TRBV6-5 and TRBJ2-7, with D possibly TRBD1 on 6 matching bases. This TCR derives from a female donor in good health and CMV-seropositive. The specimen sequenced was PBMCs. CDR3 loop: CASSSGTGHYF. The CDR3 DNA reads TGTGCCAGCAGTTCAGGGACGGGACACTACTTC.